This paragraph covers one T cell receptor beta chain sequence. There are 15 residues in the CDR3. The ends lost 6 bases at V and 1 base at J; junction bases unmatched: 8. Germline CDR1 and CDR2: SGHRS and YFSETQ. This sample stems from a study of cytomegalovirus exposure and HLA in healthy donors. PCR primers comprised 60 Vbeta and 13 Jbeta primers. The assay was immunoSEQ multiplex PCR, and TCRdb's table has in-frame clones only and misses some. The sample includes roughly 180,000 clones, roughly a tenth seen only once; the top ten take approximately 1.4%. Sequencing used PBMCs. The sequence derives from a woman aged 30 to 39 in good health and CMV-seropositive. The chain uses TRBV5-1 and TRBJ2-7; 9 positions agree with TRBD2. Written as DNA, the CDR3 is TGCGCCAGCACCCCCCTTAGCGGGAGTTCCTACGAGCAGTACTTC. As protein: CASTPLSGSSYEQYF.